One and the same sample provided the 15 T cell receptor beta chains below, sequenced in a study of early T cells in non-severe SARS-CoV-2 infection. TCRdb re-called the 5' RACE reads through MiXCR, storing one row per CDR3 protein. The table has some 30,000 distinct CDR3 sequences, about 4.5% seen once. The sequencing here drew on whole blood, taken at baseline. The receptors derive from an adult who was a healthcare worker with PCR-confirmed SARS-CoV-2 infection or an uninfected control (not recorded which).

In this sample, this clonotype is large. CDR3 DNA sequence: TGCGCCAGCAGCTTGTGGGAAGCCTACGAGCAGTACTTC. This gives the protein CASSLWEAYEQYF. The chain uses TRBV5-1 and TRBJ2-7; D remains ambiguous. V was cut by 1 base and J by 2 bases, with 7 bases left in between. Germline CDR1 reads SGHRS; CDR2 reads YFSETQ. This CDR3 has 13 residues.

In this sample, this clonotype turned up a few times. This rearrangement joins TRBV6-1 to TRBJ2-7, with 9 nucleotides matching TRBD1. This CDR3 region has 16 residues. After removal of 2 bases from V and 4 bases from J, the junction contained 9 bases not matched to a gene. Germline V CDR1 and CDR2: MNHNS, SASEGT. CDR3 residues: CASSEPGQGRGYEQYF. CDR3 nucleotides: TGTGCCAGCAGTGAACCGGGACAGGGAAGAGGGTACGAGCAGTACTTC.

This clonotype was detected ten times or more. J is TRBJ2-3 and V is TRBV7-9; D is uncertain. The V end was cut by 6 bases, the J end by 0 bases, with 7 bases between. This CDR3 region has 13 residues. Germline lookup yields CDR1 SEHNR and CDR2 FQNEAQ (reference sequence). The CDR3 region is CASRTVSTDTQYF. The CDR3 bases are TGTGCCAGCAGAACCGTTAGCACAGATACGCAGTATTTT.

Only a few counts were recorded for this clonotype. The rearrangement uses TRBV11-2 and TRBJ2-2; perhaps TRBD2 as D (6 bases). CDR3 size: 16 residues. The germline gives CDR1 SGHAT, CDR2 FQNNGV. The ends were cut back, 4 bases at V and 3 bases at J, with 15 bases in the middle. CDR3 DNA sequence: TGTGCCAGCAGCTACCTTACGGGGGTCGACACCGGGGAGCTGTTTTTT. Amino acid sequence: CASSYLTGVDTGELFF.

This clonotype has ten or more counts. The CDR3 sequence is CASSTLPGTGGGQPQHF. Here the CDR3 DNA reads TGTGCCAGCAGTACTCTACCCGGGACAGGGGGCGGTCAGCCCCAGCATTTT. This chain uses TRBV6-5 with TRBJ1-5; 12 nucleotides agree with TRBD1. The V segment lost 5 bases and the J segment 6 bases; nucleotides outside the gene matches: 11. Germline values: CDR1 MNHEY, CDR2 SVGAGI. This CDR3 is 17 amino acids long.

This clonotype was counted many times. The V gene is TRBV11-1, the J gene TRBJ2-1; D remains ambiguous. This CDR3 spans 12 amino acids. V dropped 3 bases and J dropped 8 bases, with 8 bases sitting between them. The germline gives CDR1 SGHAT, CDR2 FQDESV (reference sequence). The CDR3 is CASSFNADEQFF. Written as DNA, the CDR3 is TGTGCCAGCAGCTTTAACGCCGATGAGCAGTTCTTC.

This clonotype was found many times. The chain carries TRBV7-8 and TRBJ2-3; TRBD2 matches 8 bases. V dropped 1 base and J dropped 2; count of bases not matched to a gene: 5. This CDR3 region has 16 residues. Germline CDR1 is SGHVS and CDR2 is FQNEAQ. The CDR3 DNA follows: TGTGCCAGCAGCTTAGTTACTAGCGGCAACACAGATACGCAGTATTTT. Amino acids: CASSLVTSGNTDTQYF.

Details on this clonotype: Mismatch with germline at one junction end may stem from a read error. This rearrangement joins TRBV6-2 or TRBV6-3 to TRBJ2-7; D may match TRBD1 or TRBD2 (7 bases each). The CDR3 sequence is 13 residues long. Looked up from germline, CDR1 is MNHEY and CDR2 is SVGEGT. CDR3: CASSYAGDRLPDF. In DNA, the CDR3 is TGTGCCAGCAGTTACGCGGGGGACAGACTTCCCGACTTC.

The chain uses TRBV3-1 and TRBJ2-3; 11 nucleotides line up with TRBD1. Germline V gives CDR1 LGHDT, CDR2 YNNKEL (reference sequence). The CDR3 length is 13 residues. V was clipped by 8 bases and J by 5 bases; unmatched bases: 3. This CDR3 is CASGQGAGDTQYF. The DNA for the CDR3 is TGTGCCAGCGGACAGGGGGCGGGAGATACGCAGTATTTT.

This clonotype was counted many times. V and J are TRBV5-4 and TRBJ2-3; D gene uncertain. The CDR3 is 15 amino acids. Germline CDR1 reads SGHNT; CDR2 reads YYREEE (reference sequence). V was clipped by 5 bases and J by 1 base, with 14 bases between them. This chain's CDR3 is CASSYYLQGTDTQYF. CDR3 in DNA: TGTGCCAGCAGTTACTACCTCCAGGGCACAGATACGCAGTATTTT.

This clonotype was counted many times. The gene calls are TRBV12-3 or TRBV12-4 and TRBJ1-5; 7 bases match TRBD1. V was pared by 2 bases and J by 9 bases, with 10 bases of the junction left unmatched. This CDR3 comprises 15 residues. The CDR3 sequence is CASSLNRGVIGPQHF. The CDR3 DNA reads as TGTGCCAGCAGTTTAAACAGGGGAGTCATCGGGCCCCAGCATTTT.

This clonotype was picked up many times. V usage is TRBV12-3 or TRBV12-4 and J usage is TRBJ1-5; the D is unclear. V was cut by 6 bases and J by 2 bases, with 17 bases left in between. The CDR3 spans 16 residues. The CDR3 here is CASSLEVGPGNQPQHF. CDR3 DNA: TGTGCCAGCAGCCTAGAGGTAGGGCCAGGCAATCAGCCCCAGCATTTT.

This clonotype occurred many times. The J gene is TRBJ2-3, the V gene TRBV9; 12 bases agree with TRBD2. Germline CDR1 reads SGDLS; CDR2 reads YYNGEE. The CDR3 covers 20 residues. V trimming: 0 bases; J trimming: 5 bases; junction bases outside the gene matches: 16. CDR3 amino acids: CASSVVASGRAGFDIDTQYF. The CDR3 nucleotides read TGTGCCAGCAGCGTAGTAGCTAGCGGGAGGGCCGGTTTCGATATAGATACGCAGTATTTT.

This clonotype showed up many times. The chain links TRBV12-3 or TRBV12-4 to TRBJ2-3; 7 bases map to TRBD1. The CDR3 contains 15 residues. Losses at the gene ends were 3 bases for V and 4 bases for J; bases not matched to a gene: 7. The CDR3 reads CASSFEGARADTQYF. In nucleotides, the CDR3 is TGTGCCAGCAGTTTTGAGGGGGCGCGCGCAGATACGCAGTATTTT.

CDR3 sequence: CASSPNPDANTEAFF. CDR3 in DNA: TGCGCCAGCAGCCCTAACCCGGACGCGAACACTGAAGCTTTCTTT. The V call is TRBV5-1, the J call TRBJ1-1; D is uncertain. The CDR3 loop spans 15 amino acids. CDR1 and CDR2 from the germline V gene are SGHRS and YFSETQ. The V gene lost 4 bases and the J gene lost 1 base, with 14 bases spanning the gap.